Below are 24 T cell receptor beta chains sequenced from a single sample in a study of beta chain features in type 1 diabetes. Regarding the study as a whole: Type 1 diabetes patients showed a moderate but significant shortening of TCRB CDR3s in all four CD4+ subsets.

As every portion of the isolated RNA was reverse transcribed, the sequencing read expressed TCRB transcripts. Clones were read by immunoSEQ multiplex PCR, and TCRdb kept only the in-frame ones, dropping some. Of more than 300,000 clones listed, 9.5% to 10% were seen once; the top ten hold about 0.63%. These TCRs' antigens remain unknown. The sample comprised central memory CD4+ T cells from blood. These receptors all come from a man aged 25-45 years with type 1 diabetes.

CDR3 nucleotides: TGTGCCAGCAGTTTTGTGGTCTCTGGGGCCAACGTCCTGACTTTC. Translated: CASSFVVSGANVLTF. V is TRBV27 and J is TRBJ2-6; D unresolved. Germline-derived CDR1 and CDR2 are MNHEY and SMNVEV (reference sequence). The CDR3 loop spans 15 amino acids. V was cut by 3 bases and J by 0 bases, with 6 bases left in between.

This clone occurred many times. The gene calls are TRBV7-9 and TRBJ2-4; D tentatively reads TRBD1 or TRBD2 (5 bases each). The germline gives CDR1 SEHNR, CDR2 FQNEAQ (reference sequence). The CDR3 consists of 12 residues. V lost 4 bases and J lost 8, with 9 bases in between. DNA of the CDR3: TGTGCCAGCAGCTGGGACGGGGACATTCAGTACTTC. It yields the protein CASSWDGDIQYF.

The chain links TRBV5-1 to TRBJ2-3, with D uncertain. Trimming pared 2 bases from V and 2 bases from J, leaving 12 bases between. There are 15 residues in the CDR3. The V gene's germline CDR1 is SGHRS and CDR2 YFSETQ. In DNA, the CDR3 is TGCGCCAGCAGCTTCCAGCAGCCGGTCACAGATACGCAGTATTTT. Translating it yields CASSFQQPVTDTQYF.

The sample holds a few counts of this clone. The CDR3 nucleotides read TGTGCCAGCTCACCAAGACAGGGTGTGGGAAGCGAGCAGTACTTC. Protein sequence: CASSPRQGVGSEQYF. The rearrangement links TRBV18 to TRBJ2-7, with 7 positions matching TRBD1. Germline values: CDR1 KGHSH, CDR2 LQKENI. This CDR3 has 15 residues. Trimming cost V 2 bases and J 6 bases; bases outside gene matches: 10.

The chain couples TRBV4-2 to TRBJ2-1, with 8 nucleotides matching TRBD2. The CDR3 contains 15 residues. Trimming removed 5 bases from V and 8 bases from J; junction bases left unmatched: 11. Germline loops: CDR1 LGHNA, CDR2 YNFKEQ. The chain's CDR3 is CASSLQTSVFDEQFF. The CDR3 DNA is TGTGCCAGCAGCTTGCAGACTAGCGTCTTTGATGAGCAGTTCTTC.

In its sample, this clone was seen once. The rearrangement joins TRBV6-5 to TRBJ1-1; D possibly corresponds to TRBD1 (5 bases). CDR1 is MNHEY and CDR2 is SVGAGI in the germline V gene. Deletions cut 2 bases from V and 6 bases from J, with 16 bases between. CDR3 length: 15 amino acids. The CDR3 region is CASSYGVGGVPEAFF. CDR3 DNA: TGTGCCAGCAGTTACGGAGTCGGGGGGGTACCTGAAGCTTTCTTT.

This clone was found a few times. The chain is built from TRBV19 and TRBJ1-1; the D gene is possibly TRBD1 (5 bases). The germline V and J ends were trimmed by 4 bases and 11 bases, with 23 bases remaining between them. Germline values: CDR1 LNHDA, CDR2 SQIVND (reference sequence). The CDR3 consists of 15 residues. The CDR3 DNA sequence: TGTGCCAGTAGTAGGAGAGGGGAAGACCCTTACGATGCTTTCTTT. Its translation: CASSRRGEDPYDAFF.

The chain has TRBV7-3 and TRBJ2-1; 9 bases fit TRBD1. The CDR3 is 18 residues long. Germline CDR1 SGHTA, CDR2 FQGTGA. Trimming cost V 4 bases and J 3 bases; bases outside gene matches: 13. The CDR3 is CASSSPSGSGQGYNEQFF. The CDR3 DNA sequence: TGTGCCAGCAGCTCCCCCTCGGGATCGGGACAGGGCTACAATGAGCAGTTCTTC.

V gene TRBV5-1 combines with J gene TRBJ2-5; D not resolved. CDR1 is SGHRS and CDR2 is YFSETQ in the germline V gene. The V end lost 0 bases, the J end lost 1 base, and 13 bases lay between the germline ends. The CDR3 extends over 16 amino acids. The CDR3 reads CASSLGRVGIQETQYF. CDR3 coding DNA: TGCGCCAGCAGCTTGGGACGGGTGGGGATCCAAGAGACCCAGTACTTC.

This clone was picked up many times. The rearrangement uses TRBV15 and TRBJ2-7; tentative D call: TRBD1 (7 bases). This CDR3 is built from 15 residues. Germline CDR1 reads LNHNV; CDR2 reads YYDKDF (reference sequence). Trimming took off 0 bases at V and 3 bases at J, with 12 bases between the two ends. CDR3 bases: TGTGCCACCAGCAGAGAGGGGGGACAGAGCTACGAGCAGTACTTC. Translating it yields CATSREGGQSYEQYF.

V and J are TRBV7-6 and TRBJ2-7, with 8 nucleotides matching TRBD2. Losses at the gene ends were 1 base for V and 4 bases for J; bases not matched to a gene: 3. In germline, CDR1 is SGHVS, CDR2 FNYEAQ. The CDR3 has 14 residues. The CDR3 loop is CASSLDPGGYEQYF. CDR3 coding DNA: TGTGCCAGCAGCTTAGATCCGGGAGGGTACGAGCAGTACTTC.

This clone was picked up many times. This chain connects TRBV2 to TRBJ1-5; D call uncertain. Trimming took off 0 bases at V and 9 bases at J, with 18 bases between the two ends. The CDR3 contains 16 residues. Germline V CDR1 and CDR2: SNHLY, FYNNEI. Here the CDR3 DNA reads TGTGCCAGCAGTGAAGCCTTCCCGACCCTCCCCGGGCCCCAGCATTTT. Encoded protein: CASSEAFPTLPGPQHF.

This clone was found a few times. The chain links TRBV9 to TRBJ2-5, with 7 bases matching TRBD1. The J segment lost 6 bases and the V segment lost 4 bases, leaving 6 bases of the junction unmatched. Germline V gene sequence: CDR1 SGDLS, CDR2 YYNGEE. This CDR3 has 13 amino acids. CDR3 sequence: CASSRQGPQTQYF. Here the CDR3 DNA reads TGTGCCAGCAGCCGACAGGGCCCACAGACCCAGTACTTC.

This clone turned up a few times. The chain has TRBV30 and TRBJ1-2, with TRBD1 matching over 8 bases. The CDR3 runs 14 residues. Looked up from germline, CDR1 is GTSNPN and CDR2 is SVGIG (reference sequence). V was pared by 4 bases and J by 4 bases, with 8 bases of the junction left unmatched. The CDR3 DNA follows: TGTGCCTGGACTTCAGGGGGCTTTGGCTATGGCTACACCTTC. It specifies CAWTSGGFGYGYTF. Based on the CDR3 plus reference TRBV30 and TRBJ1-2, the full variable domain is SQTIHQWPATLVQPVGSPLSLECTVEGTSNPNLYWYRQAAGRGLQLLFYSVGIGQISSEVPQNLSASRPQDRQFILSSKKLLLSDSGFYLCAWTSGGFGYGYTFGSGTRLTVV.

The chain employs TRBV6-5 and TRBJ2-7, with unresolved D. This CDR3 has 15 residues. Germline V CDR1 and CDR2: MNHEY, SVGAGI. Trimming removed 6 bases from V and 1 base from J, with 16 bases in between. CDR3 protein: CASSPRLERSYEQYF. The CDR3 DNA is TGTGCCAGCAGCCCCAGGTTGGAGAGATCCTACGAGCAGTACTTC.

This clone was observed a handful of times. The chain recombines TRBV11-1 with TRBJ2-7; the match to TRBD2 covers 10 bases. CDR1 is SGHAT and CDR2 is FQDESV in the germline V gene (reference sequence). The CDR3 covers 14 residues. The trim removed 3 bases at V and 3 bases at J, leaving 2 bases unmatched. CDR3 coding DNA: TGTGCCAGCAGCTTTACTAGCGGGGACTACGAGCAGTACTTC. Protein: CASSFTSGDYEQYF.

The CDR3, as DNA: TGTGCCAGCAGTGAATTAAGGGGAGTTCAGGAGACCCAGTACTTC. Protein product: CASSELRGVQETQYF. The rearrangement joins TRBV25-1 to TRBJ2-5; TRBD1 or TRBD2 may be the D gene (5 bases each). The CDR3 is 15 residues long. Trimming cost V 1 base and J 5 bases, with 14 bases left between them. CDR1 and CDR2 (germline): MGHDK, SYGVNS.

This clone was observed a few times. The chain uses TRBV7-2 and TRBJ2-1, with TRBD1 matching 7 bases. The CDR3 contains 12 residues. The junction had 4 bases not matched to a gene; V was cut back by 5 bases and J by 9 bases. Germline CDR1 is SGHTA and CDR2 is FQGNSA. CDR3 nucleotide sequence: TGTGCCAGCAGCACAGGGGCGGGTGAGCAGTTCTTC. Protein: CASSTGAGEQFF.

This clone was observed a handful of times. This CDR3 reads CASREPSGGDTQYF. Here the CDR3 DNA reads TGTGCCAGCAGAGAGCCGAGCGGTGGAGATACGCAGTATTTT. This rearrangement joins TRBV2 to TRBJ2-3; D is possibly TRBD2 (5 bases). V gave up 6 bases and J gave up 5 bases, with 15 bases separating them. Germline CDR1 is SNHLY and CDR2 is FYNNEI. The CDR3 has 14 amino acids.

Only a few counts were recorded for this clone. V gene TRBV5-1 combines with J gene TRBJ2-1; D gene uncertain. CDR3 length equals 12 residues. CDR1 and CDR2 (germline): SGHRS, YFSETQ. The germline V and J ends were trimmed by 3 bases and 3 bases, with 4 bases remaining between them. CDR3 residues: CASSSDYNEQFF. As DNA, the CDR3 is TGCGCCAGCAGCTCCGACTACAATGAGCAGTTCTTC.

The chain uses TRBV10-3 and TRBJ1-1; D gene unclear. The CDR3 is made up of 16 amino acids. From germline, CDR1 is ENHRY and CDR2 SYGVKD. V lost 6 bases and J 3 bases, leaving 20 bases between the germline ends. CDR3 in amino acids: CAIRNSPSGPYTEAFF. The DNA of the CDR3 is TGTGCCATCAGGAATTCCCCCAGCGGGCCTTACACTGAAGCTTTCTTT.

About this clone: Other DNA sequences in this specimen translate into the identical CDR3. The gene calls are TRBV7-2 and TRBJ2-5; possibly TRBD1 for D (6 bases). Trimming cost V 5 bases and J 5 bases, with 9 bases left between them. This CDR3 has 12 amino acids. Germline lookup yields CDR1 SGHTA and CDR2 FQGNSA. CDR3 in amino acids: CASSPDRETQYF. The CDR3 bases are TGTGCCAGCAGCCCCGACAGGGAGACCCAGTACTTC.

The chain has TRBV7-9 and TRBJ2-7; D is perhaps TRBD1 (5 bases). CDR1 SEHNR and CDR2 FQNEAQ come from the germline V gene (reference sequence). Deletions cut 3 bases from V and 2 bases from J, with 14 bases between. CDR3 length: 15 residues. The CDR3 nucleotides read TGTGCCAGCAGCTTTGGTCAGGGTTTAACCTACGAGCAGTACTTC. Its protein is CASSFGQGLTYEQYF.

The chain joins TRBV28 to TRBJ2-7; 11 bases map to TRBD1. The CDR3 runs to 13 residues. CDR1 and CDR2 from the germline V gene are MDHEN and SYDVKM. The V segment lost 6 bases and the J segment 6 bases; nucleotides outside the gene matches: 4. CDR3 in amino acids: CASREDRGREQYF. Written as DNA, the CDR3 is TGTGCCAGCAGAGAGGACAGGGGGCGCGAGCAGTACTTC.